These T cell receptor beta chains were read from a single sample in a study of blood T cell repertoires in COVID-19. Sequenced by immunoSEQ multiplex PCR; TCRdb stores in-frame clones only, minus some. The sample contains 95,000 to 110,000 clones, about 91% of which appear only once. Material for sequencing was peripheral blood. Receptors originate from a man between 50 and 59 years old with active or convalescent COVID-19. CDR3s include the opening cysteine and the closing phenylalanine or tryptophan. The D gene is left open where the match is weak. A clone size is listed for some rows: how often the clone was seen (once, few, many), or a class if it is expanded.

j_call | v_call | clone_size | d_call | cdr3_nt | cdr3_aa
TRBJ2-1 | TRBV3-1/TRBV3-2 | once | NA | TGTGCCAGCAGCCAAGATCGCCTAGCCTACAATGAGCAGTTCTTC | CASSQDRLAYNEQFF
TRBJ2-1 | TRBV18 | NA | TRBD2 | TGTGCCAGCTCTCCTTCTGCGGGAGCGACCTACAATGAGCAGTTCTTC | CASSPSAGATYNEQFF
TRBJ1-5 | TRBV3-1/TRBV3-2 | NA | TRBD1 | TGTGCCAGCAGCCCCATACCCCCCAAGGACAGGGGGCGCGGGTGCAATCAGCCCCAGCATTTT | CASSPIPPKDRGRGCNQPQHF
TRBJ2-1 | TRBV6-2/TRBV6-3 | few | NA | TGTGCCAGCAGTTACAGCCTCGCGGGAAGTGATGAGCAGTTCTTC | CASSYSLAGSDEQFF
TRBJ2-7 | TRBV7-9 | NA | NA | TGTGCCAGCAGCCGTTCCCAGGGGTCCTCCTACGAGCAGTACTTC | CASSRSQGSSYEQYF
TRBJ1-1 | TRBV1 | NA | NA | TGCACCAGATGGGAGACCCAAGGGTACACTGAAGCTTTCTTT | CTRWETQGYTEAFF
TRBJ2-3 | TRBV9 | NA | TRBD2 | TGTGCCAGCAGCCCATGGACTAGCGGGAGGGCAGATACGCAGTATTTT | CASSPWTSGRADTQYF
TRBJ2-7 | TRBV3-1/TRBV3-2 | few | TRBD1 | TGTGCCAGCCCCCCAAGGGACAGGGTGAATGAGCAGTACTTC | CASPPRDRVNEQYF
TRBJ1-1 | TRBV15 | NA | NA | TGTGCCACCAGCCTTACGGGGGTTGAAGCTTTCTTT | CATSLTGVEAFF
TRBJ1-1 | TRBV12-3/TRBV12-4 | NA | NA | TGTGCCAGCAGTACCCGGGGGTACACTGAAGCTTTCTTT | CASSTRGYTEAFF
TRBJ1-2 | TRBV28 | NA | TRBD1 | TGTGCCAGCAAACTACCGGGACAGGTATCCTATGGCTACACCTTC | CASKLPGQVSYGYTF
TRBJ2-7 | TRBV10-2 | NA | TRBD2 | TGCGCCAGCAGTGAGTCGGAGGGACTAGCGGGGCCCTACGAGCAGTACTTC | CASSESEGLAGPYEQYF
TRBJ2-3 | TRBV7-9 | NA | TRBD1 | TGTGCCAGCAGCGGACCCCCGTTGGGACAGGGGTCGTATTTT | CASSGPPLGQGSYF
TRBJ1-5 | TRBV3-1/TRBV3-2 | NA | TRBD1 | TGTGCCAGCAGCCAAGGGACAGGGGACCAGCCCCAGCATTTT | CASSQGTGDQPQHF
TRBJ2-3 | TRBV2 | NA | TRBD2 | TGTGCCAGCAGACCGGGACTAGGGGCAGATACGCAGTATTTT | CASRPGLGADTQYF
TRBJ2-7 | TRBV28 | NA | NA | TGTGCCAGCAGTTTAGCCGGGATGCAAACCTACGAGCAGTACTTC | CASSLAGMQTYEQYF
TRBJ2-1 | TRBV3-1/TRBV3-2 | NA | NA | TGTGCCAGCAGCTTCCAAAGGGGGCAGTTCTTC | CASSFQRGQFF
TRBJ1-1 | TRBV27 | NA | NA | TGTGCCAGCTCTGGCTGGAACACTGAAGCTTTCTTT | CASSGWNTEAFF
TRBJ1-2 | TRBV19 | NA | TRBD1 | TGTGCCAGTAGTATAACCGGGACAGAAATTAACTATGGCTACACCTTC | CASSITGTEINYGYTF
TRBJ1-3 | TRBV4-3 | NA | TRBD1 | TGCGCCAGCAGCCCTTGGGACAGGAGCGCTGGAAACACCATATATTTT | CASSPWDRSAGNTIYF
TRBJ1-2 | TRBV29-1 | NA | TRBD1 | TGCAGCGTTGTATCTGGGACAGACTATGGCTACACCTTC | CSVVSGTDYGYTF
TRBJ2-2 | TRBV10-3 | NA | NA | TGTGCCATCAGTGAGTCCGGGAGTACCGGGGAGCTGTTTTTT | CAISESGSTGELFF
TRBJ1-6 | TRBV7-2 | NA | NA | TGTGCCAGCAGCTTAGAGGGGTCAGATTCACCCCTCCACTTT | CASSLEGSDSPLHF
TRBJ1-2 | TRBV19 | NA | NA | TGTGCCAGTAGTGAGAAGTTAGGCTACACCTTC | CASSEKLGYTF
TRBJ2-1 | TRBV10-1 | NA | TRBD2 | TGCGCCAGCAGTGAGTTTCGAGCGGGAGCGTTCTACAATGAGCAGTTCTTC | CASSEFRAGAFYNEQFF
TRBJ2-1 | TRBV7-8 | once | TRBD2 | TGTGCCAGCAGCCCCCAGAGACTAGCGGGGTGGGGTGAGCAGTTCTTC | CASSPQRLAGWGEQFF
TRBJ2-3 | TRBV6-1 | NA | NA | TGTGCCAGCAGTGTTAGGAGGGATCCTCAAACAGATACGCAGTATTTT | CASSVRRDPQTDTQYF
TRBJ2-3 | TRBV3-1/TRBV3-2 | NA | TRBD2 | TGTGCCAGCAGCCAAACTGGCCTAGCGGGAGCGGATACGCAGTATTTT | CASSQTGLAGADTQYF
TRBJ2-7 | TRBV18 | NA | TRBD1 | TGTGCCAGCTCGGACAGGGAGACCTACGAGCAGTACTTC | CASSDRETYEQYF